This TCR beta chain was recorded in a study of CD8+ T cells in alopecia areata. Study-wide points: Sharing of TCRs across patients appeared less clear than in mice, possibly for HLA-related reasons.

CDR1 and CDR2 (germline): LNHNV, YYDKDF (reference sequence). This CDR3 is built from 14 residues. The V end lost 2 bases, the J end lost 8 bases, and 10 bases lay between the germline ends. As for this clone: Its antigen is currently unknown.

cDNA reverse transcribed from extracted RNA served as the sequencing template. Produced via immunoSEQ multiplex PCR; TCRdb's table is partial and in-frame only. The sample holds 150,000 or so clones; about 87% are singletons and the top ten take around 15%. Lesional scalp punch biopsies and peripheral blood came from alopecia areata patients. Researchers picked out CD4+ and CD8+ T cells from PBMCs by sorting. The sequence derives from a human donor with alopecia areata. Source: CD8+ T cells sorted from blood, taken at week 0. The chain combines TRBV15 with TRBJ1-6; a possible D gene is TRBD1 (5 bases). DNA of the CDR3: TGTGCCACCAGCAGACAGGGTGCATATTCACCCCTCCACTTT. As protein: CATSRQGAYSPLHF.